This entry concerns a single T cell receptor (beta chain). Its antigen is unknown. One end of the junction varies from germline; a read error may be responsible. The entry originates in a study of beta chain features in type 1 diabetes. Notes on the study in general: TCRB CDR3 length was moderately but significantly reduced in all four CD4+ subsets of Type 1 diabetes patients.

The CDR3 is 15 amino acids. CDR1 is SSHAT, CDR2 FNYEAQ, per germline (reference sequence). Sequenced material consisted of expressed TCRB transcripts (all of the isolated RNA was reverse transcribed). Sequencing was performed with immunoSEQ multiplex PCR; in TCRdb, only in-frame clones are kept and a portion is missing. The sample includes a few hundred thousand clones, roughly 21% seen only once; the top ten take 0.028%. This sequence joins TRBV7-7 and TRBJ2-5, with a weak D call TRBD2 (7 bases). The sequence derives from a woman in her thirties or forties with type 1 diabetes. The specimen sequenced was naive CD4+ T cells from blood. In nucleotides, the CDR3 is TGTGCTAGCAGCTTAGCGTGGAGGGGGGGAGAGACCCAGTACTTC. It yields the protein CASSLAWRGGETQYF.